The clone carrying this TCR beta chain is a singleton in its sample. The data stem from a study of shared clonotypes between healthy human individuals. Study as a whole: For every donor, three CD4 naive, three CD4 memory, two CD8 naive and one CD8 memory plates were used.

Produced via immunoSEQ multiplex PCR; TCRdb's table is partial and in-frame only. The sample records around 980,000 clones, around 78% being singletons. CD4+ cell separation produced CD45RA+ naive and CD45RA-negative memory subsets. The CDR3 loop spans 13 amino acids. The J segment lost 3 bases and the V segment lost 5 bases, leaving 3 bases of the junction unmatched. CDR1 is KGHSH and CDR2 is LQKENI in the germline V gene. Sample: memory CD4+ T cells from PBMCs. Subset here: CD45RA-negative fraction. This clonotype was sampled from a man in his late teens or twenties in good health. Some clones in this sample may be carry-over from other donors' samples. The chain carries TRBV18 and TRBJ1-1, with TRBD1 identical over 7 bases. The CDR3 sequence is CASSGGGYTEAFF. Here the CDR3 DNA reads TGTGCCAGCTCAGGAGGGGGCTACACTGAAGCTTTCTTT. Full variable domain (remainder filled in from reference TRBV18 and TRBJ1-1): NAGVMQNPRHLVRRRGQEARLRCSPMKGHSHVYWYRQLPEEGLKFMVYLQKENIIDESGMPKERFSAEFPKEGPSILRIQQVVRGDSAAYFCASSGGGYTEAFFGQGTRLTVV.